Shown below are 13 T cell receptor beta chains from a single sample sequenced in a study of T-cell reconstitution after alpha-beta-depleted transplantation in children. Library preparation (for TCRbeta) was performed with unique molecular identifiers. TCRdb called the PCR reads again in MiXCR, with one record for every CDR3 protein. Altogether some 350,000 distinct CDR3 sequences are present, 10% being singletons, with the ten largest covering 2% to 3%. Sequenced here: PBMCs from the stem cell graft donor, sampled from the stem cell graft. The receptor set was obtained from a human donor who donated a stem cell graft to a child with acute lymphoblastic leukemia.

This rearrangement joins TRBV7-3 to TRBJ2-5, with D possibly matching TRBD2 (6 bases). Trimming cost V 0 bases and J 4 bases, with 12 bases left between them. The CDR3 runs to 15 residues. Per the germline V gene, CDR1 is SGHTA and CDR2 is FQGTGA. The CDR3 loop is CASSLTGGGGETQYF. Here the CDR3 DNA reads TGTGCCAGCAGCTTAACGGGTGGGGGAGGAGAGACCCAGTACTTC.

The rearrangement links TRBV7-3 to TRBJ2-1; 11 nucleotides align to TRBD2. CDR1 SGHTA and CDR2 FQGTGA come from the germline V gene. This CDR3 has 17 amino acids. The junction had 15 bases not matched to a gene; V was cut back by 4 bases and J by 10 bases. CDR3 DNA sequence: TGTGCCAGCAGCTCTGGGACTAGCGGAGTAGGAGTCGACGAGCAGTTCTTC. This translates into CASSSGTSGVGVDEQFF.

This clonotype was detected a few times. This chain joins TRBV11-2 and TRBJ1-6; tentatively, D is TRBD1 (5 bases). The length of the CDR3 is 15 residues. CDR1 is SGHAT and CDR2 is FQNNGV in the germline V gene. Trimming removed 3 bases from V and 7 bases from J, with 13 bases in between. The CDR3 region is CASSFGTGANSPLHF. DNA of the CDR3: TGTGCCAGCAGCTTCGGTACCGGGGCAAATTCACCCCTCCACTTT. Looking up the rest from reference TRBV11-2 and TRBJ1-6 gives the full variable domain: EAGVAQSPRYKIIEKRQSVAFWCNPISGHATLYWYQQILGQGPKLLIQFQNNGVVDDSQLPKDRFSAERLKGVDSTLKIQPAKLEDSAVYLCASSFGTGANSPLHFGNGTRLTVT.

This clonotype was found a few times. This chain uses TRBV9 with TRBJ1-3; the match to TRBD1 covers 12 bases. Looked up from germline, CDR1 is SGDLS and CDR2 is YYNGEE. V dropped 3 bases and J dropped 4; count of bases not matched to a gene: 8. This CDR3 spans 17 amino acids. The CDR3 DNA follows: TGTGCCAGCAGCGCCCGGGACAGGGGGCAGCGGGGAAACACCATATATTTT. Translating it yields CASSARDRGQRGNTIYF.

The chain employs TRBV7-9 and TRBJ1-2, with 8 nucleotides matching TRBD1. Trimming took 8 bases from V and 8 from J; bases not matched to a gene: 7. CDR1 is SEHNR, CDR2 FQNEAQ, per germline (reference sequence). The CDR3 runs 12 residues. The CDR3 is CASVTGDGGYTF. CDR3 DNA sequence: TGTGCCAGCGTGACAGGGGACGGCGGCTACACCTTC.

This clonotype was counted a few times. The V gene is TRBV20-1, the J gene TRBJ2-2; D call uncertain. The CDR3 length is 13 residues. Trimming stripped 3 bases from V and 1 base from J, with 6 bases between. Germline CDR1 is DFQATT and CDR2 is SNEGSKA (reference sequence). In DNA form, the CDR3 reads TGCAGTGCTAGTGATGGGAACACCGGGGAGCTGTTTTTT. This sequence encodes CSASDGNTGELFF.

This clonotype was counted between two and nine times. The V call is TRBV20-1, the J call TRBJ2-1; TRBD2 matches at 7 bases. Germline V gives CDR1 DFQATT, CDR2 SNEGSKA (reference sequence). The CDR3 runs 13 residues. The J segment lost 4 bases and the V segment lost 7 bases, leaving 7 bases of the junction unmatched. CDR3 sequence: CSVGRTNYNEQFF. The CDR3 DNA reads TGCAGTGTCGGGAGGACCAATTACAATGAGCAGTTCTTC.

The chain has TRBV18 and TRBJ1-1; D remains ambiguous. Germline CDR1 is KGHSH and CDR2 is LQKENI. Trimming removed 3 bases at V and 4 bases at J, with 21 bases between. This CDR3 spans 17 amino acids. CDR3 region: CASSPLESTSYRTEAFF. The CDR3 DNA follows: TGTGCCAGCTCACCCCTCGAGAGTACCTCGTATCGCACTGAAGCTTTCTTT.

J is TRBJ1-3 and V is TRBV14; D call uncertain. The germline V gene has CDR1 SGHDN and CDR2 FVKESK. This CDR3 has 13 amino acids. Trimming cost V 1 base and J 3 bases, with 4 bases left between them. CDR3 region: CASSQAIGNTIYF. In DNA form, the CDR3 reads TGTGCCAGCAGCCAAGCCATTGGAAACACCATATATTTT.

This rearrangement joins TRBV3-1 to TRBJ2-7; 11 bases fit TRBD2. CDR3 length: 19 residues. The V and J ends lost 0 bases and 5 bases, in that order; junction bases with no gene match: 15. Germline assignment: CDR1 LGHDT and CDR2 YNNKEL (reference sequence). The CDR3 spells CASSQDNTWGLAAFNEQYF. The CDR3 bases are TGTGCCAGCAGCCAAGATAACACATGGGGACTAGCGGCTTTTAACGAGCAGTACTTC.

This clonotype was seen only a few times. V is TRBV4-1 and J is TRBJ2-5; no reliable D call. Germline V gene sequence: CDR1 MGHRA, CDR2 YSYEKL. The CDR3 consists of 13 residues. V was shortened by 4 bases and J by 4 bases, with 10 bases between the two germline ends. CDR3 residues: CASSLLFGETQYF. CDR3 DNA sequence: TGCGCCAGCAGCCTTTTATTCGGAGAGACCCAGTACTTC.

This clonotype was counted only a few times. J is TRBJ2-1 and V is TRBV5-1, with TRBD2 matching over 8 bases. CDR1 is SGHRS, CDR2 YFSETQ, per germline. The V segment lost 2 bases and the J segment 6 bases; nucleotides outside the gene matches: 19. The CDR3 covers 19 residues. DNA for the CDR3: TGCGCCAGCAGCTTTAGGCCCCCTACCTCAGAGCGGGAGTTCAATGAGCAGTTCTTC. Translating it yields CASSFRPPTSEREFNEQFF.

This chain links TRBV5-1 with TRBJ2-7, with TRBD1 matching over 7 bases. J gave up 2 bases and V 4 bases, and 3 bases lay outside the gene matches. Per the germline V gene, CDR1 is SGHRS and CDR2 is YFSETQ. The length of the CDR3 is 13 residues. In DNA form, the CDR3 reads TGCGCCAGCAGCAAACAGGGGACCTACGAGCAGTACTTC. The encoded protein is CASSKQGTYEQYF.